This T cell receptor (beta chain) was identified during a study of T cells in localized non-small cell lung cancer. Study outcomes and limitations: Exceeding tumor, uninvolved adjacent lung had the highest T cell clonality. The study linked higher blood T cell density to longer overall survival. Researchers found a median approximately 55 of the top 100 tumor clones in adjacent lung.

This CDR3 is built from 15 residues. V lost 4 bases and J 8 bases, leaving 17 bases between the germline ends. In germline, CDR1 is MDHEN, CDR2 SYDVKM. Comment on this clone: No antigen is known for it.

Profiling relied on immunoSEQ multiplex PCR, and the TCRdb table lists in-frame clones only, not all of them. Of fewer than 30,000 clones in the sample, less than 95% are singletons; the top ten hold around 0.99%. The rearrangement joins TRBV28 to TRBJ1-4; the D gene is possibly TRBD1 (5 bases). The receptor was derived from a woman aged 35 to 69 with stage I lung adenocarcinoma. The sequencing here drew on peripheral blood, taken before any cancer treatment. The CDR3 reads CASSSPGGVREKLFF. CDR3 nucleotides: TGTGCCAGCAGTTCTCCTGGGGGGGTCCGCGAAAAACTGTTTTTT.